This T cell receptor beta chain emerged from a study of cytomegalovirus exposure and HLA in healthy donors. Whole-study findings and limits: The authors later found TCR association rates varying by HLA locus, with DRB1 most and HLA-C fewest.

Per the germline V gene, CDR1 is GTSNPN and CDR2 is SVGIG (reference sequence). V lost 2 bases to trimming and J lost 0 bases, with 5 bases between them. The length of the CDR3 is 12 residues. Healthy individuals who donated bone marrow served as the donors. Sampled while nominally healthy, donors likely had unrecorded immune exposures. The PCR employed 60 Vbeta primers together with 13 Jbeta primers. TCRdb's table, derived via immunoSEQ multiplex PCR, lists solely in-frame clones and lacks some. The top ten hold 6% to 6.5% of the sample, which has some 150,000 clones, 75% to 85% seen once. About this clone itself: What it binds is not known.

This sequence joins TRBV30 and TRBJ2-7; D not resolved. What was sequenced was PBMCs. The receptor was derived from a man in his forties or fifties in good health and CMV-seropositive. DNA for the CDR3: TGTGCCTGGAGTTCTTCCTCCTACGAGCAGTACTTC. This encodes CAWSSSSYEQYF. Full variable domain (outside the CDR3, taken from reference TRBV30 and TRBJ2-7): SQTIHQWPATLVQPVGSPLSLECTVEGTSNPNLYWYRQAAGRGLQLLFYSVGIGQISSEVPQNLSASRPQDRQFILSSKKLLLSDSGFYLCAWSSSSYEQYFGPGTRLTVT.